This TCR beta chain was recovered during a study of cytomegalovirus exposure and HLA in healthy donors. At the level of the study: A later analysis reported the same platform for the 110 or so validation repertoires and the approximately 640 first-cohort repertoires.

The V end was cut by 3 bases, the J end by 8 bases, with 9 bases between. Germline values: CDR1 MGHRA, CDR2 YSYEKL. The CDR3 consists of 12 residues. Using immunoSEQ multiplex PCR, the repertoire was profiled, and TCRdb retains in-frame clones only, with some absent. The sample consists of about 140,000 clones, roughly 86% of them appearing once. The V call is TRBV4-1, the J call TRBJ2-3, with D maybe TRBD2 (5 bases). Sequences were obtained from PBMCs. The TCR was taken from a woman aged 25 to 39 in good health and CMV-seronegative. In DNA, the CDR3 is TGCGCCAGCAGCCAGCCAGAGGGTACGCAGTATTTT. Translation: CASSQPEGTQYF.